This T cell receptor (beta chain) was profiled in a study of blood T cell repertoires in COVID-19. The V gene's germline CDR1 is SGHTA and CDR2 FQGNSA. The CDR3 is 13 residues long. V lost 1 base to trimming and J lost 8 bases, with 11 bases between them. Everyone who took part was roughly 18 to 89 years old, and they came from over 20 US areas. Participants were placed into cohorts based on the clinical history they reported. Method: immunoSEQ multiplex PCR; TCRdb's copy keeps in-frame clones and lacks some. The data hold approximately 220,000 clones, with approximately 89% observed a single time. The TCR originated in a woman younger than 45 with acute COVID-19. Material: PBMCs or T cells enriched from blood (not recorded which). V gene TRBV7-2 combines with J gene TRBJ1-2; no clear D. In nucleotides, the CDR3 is TGTGCCAGCAGCTTAGTCGTAGGAGAGGGCTACACCTTC. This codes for CASSLVVGEGYTF. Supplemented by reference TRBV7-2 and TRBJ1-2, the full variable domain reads GAGVSQSPSNKVTEKGKDVELRCDPISGHTALYWYRQSLGQGLEFLIYFQGNSAPDKSGLPSDRFSAERTGGSVSTLTIQRTQQEDSAVYLCASSLVVGEGYTFGSGTRLTVV.